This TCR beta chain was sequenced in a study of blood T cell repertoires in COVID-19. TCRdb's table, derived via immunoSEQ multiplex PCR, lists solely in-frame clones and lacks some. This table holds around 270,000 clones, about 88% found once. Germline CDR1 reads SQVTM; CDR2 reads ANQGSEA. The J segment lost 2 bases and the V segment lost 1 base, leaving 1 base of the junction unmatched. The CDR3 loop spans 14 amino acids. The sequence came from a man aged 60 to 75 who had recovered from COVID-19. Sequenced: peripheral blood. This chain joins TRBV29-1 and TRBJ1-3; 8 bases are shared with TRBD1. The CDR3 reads CSVEGTGPGNTIYF. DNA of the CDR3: TGCAGCGTTGAAGGGACAGGGCCTGGAAACACCATATATTTT.